The 27 T cell receptor beta chains listed next were all sequenced from one sample in a study of T cell responses to AZD1222 COVID-19 vaccine. Data came from immunoSEQ multiplex PCR; TCRdb stores just in-frame clones and leaves some out. This sample has 150,000 or so clones, with roughly 88% found just once. Specimen: peripheral blood, collected on day 0 of AZD1222 vaccination. The receptors originated from an adult in good health.

About this clone: A junction boundary mismatches the germline segment, possibly from a read error. The chain joins TRBV7-7 to TRBJ1-5; possibly TRBD1 for D (5 bases). The germline V gene has CDR1 SSHAT and CDR2 FNYEAQ (reference sequence). This CDR3 region has 13 residues. In DNA, the CDR3 is TGTGCTAGCAGCTTAAATTGGGGGCAGCCCCAGCATTTT. Translation gives CASSLNWGQPQHF.

The chain recombines TRBV7-9 with TRBJ2-3, with TRBD2 as a possible D gene (6 bases). The CDR3 is made up of 12 amino acids. V gave up 5 bases and J gave up 5 bases, with 8 bases separating them. Germline V CDR1 and CDR2: SEHNR, FQNEAQ (reference sequence). This CDR3 reads CASSPGGDTQYF. The CDR3 DNA reads as TGTGCCAGCAGCCCCGGGGGAGATACGCAGTATTTT.

This chain uses TRBV7-9 with TRBJ2-1; D may be TRBD1 (5 bases). CDR3 size: 15 residues. Germline V gene lookup returns CDR1 SEHNR and CDR2 FQNEAQ (reference sequence). V dropped 6 bases and J dropped 0 bases, with 12 bases sitting between them. CDR3 bases: TGTGCCAGCAGTCGACAGCAGAGCTCCTACAATGAGCAGTTCTTC. This gives the protein CASSRQQSSYNEQFF. Complete variable domain (other parts from reference TRBV7-9 and TRBJ2-1): DTGVSQNPRHKITKRGQNVTFRCDPISEHNRLYWYRQTLGQGPEFLTYFQNEAQLEKSRLLSDRFSAERPKGSFSTLEIQRTEQGDSAMYLCASSRQQSSYNEQFFGPGTRLTVL.

This rearrangement joins TRBV25-1 to TRBJ1-2; D gene unclear. Germline-derived CDR1 and CDR2 are MGHDK and SYGVNS. Trimming left V 2 bases short and J 9 bases short, with 19 bases between. The CDR3 loop spans 15 amino acids. The CDR3 loop is CASSEPRHGGPRYTF. Written as DNA, the CDR3 is TGTGCCAGCAGTGAACCCCGACATGGAGGGCCGCGCTACACCTTC.

The V call is TRBV29-1, the J call TRBJ2-3; maybe TRBD2 (6 bases). The CDR3 consists of 15 residues. With 5 bases removed from V and 3 bases from J, the gap between germline ends came to 18 bases. Germline V gene sequence: CDR1 SQVTM, CDR2 ANQGSEA. CDR3: CSVYAIGGSTDTQYF. The CDR3 DNA sequence: TGCAGCGTTTACGCGATCGGGGGTAGTACAGATACGCAGTATTTT.

CDR3 residues: CASSLGSGETQYF. Written as DNA, the CDR3 is TGCGCCAGCAGCTTGGGGTCAGGGGAGACCCAGTACTTC. The chain joins TRBV5-1 to TRBJ2-5; D is possibly TRBD1 (5 bases). The V end lost 0 bases, the J end lost 5 bases, and 8 bases lay between the germline ends. Germline V CDR1 and CDR2: SGHRS, YFSETQ. CDR3 length: 13 residues.

The chain uses TRBV6-2 or TRBV6-3 and TRBJ2-2; no clear D gene. The V end lost 0 bases, the J end lost 0 bases, and 8 bases lay between the germline ends. The CDR3 loop spans 16 amino acids. The V gene's germline CDR1 is MNHEY and CDR2 SVGEGT. The CDR3 region has the DNA TGTGCCAGCAGTTACTCCCCTCACCCGAACACCGGGGAGCTGTTTTTT. It translates to CASSYSPHPNTGELFF.

V usage is TRBV11-2 and J usage is TRBJ2-7; 8 bases match TRBD2. V dropped 5 bases and J dropped 1; count of bases not matched to a gene: 7. The length of the CDR3 is 15 residues. Per germline, CDR1 SGHAT and CDR2 FQNNGV. In nucleotides, the CDR3 is TGTGCCAGCAGCCTCGGGACTAGGAATTCCTACGAGCAGTACTTC. This gives the protein CASSLGTRNSYEQYF.

J is TRBJ2-1 and V is TRBV12-3 or TRBV12-4; tentative D call: TRBD2 (6 bases). The CDR3 length is 13 residues. V shed 4 bases and J shed 10 bases, with 14 bases lying between them. The CDR3 bases are TGTGCCAGCAGTTCTAGCGAGAATGCAGAGCAGTTCTTC. Amino acid sequence: CASSSSENAEQFF.

The rearrangement links TRBV7-6 to TRBJ1-2; possibly TRBD1 for D (6 bases). The V gene's germline CDR1 is SGHVS and CDR2 FNYEAQ. This CDR3 is built from 13 residues. The ends were cut back, 7 bases at V and 7 bases at J, with 16 bases in the middle. This CDR3 reads CASKGTLNGGYTF. In DNA form, the CDR3 reads TGTGCCAGCAAGGGGACACTGAATGGTGGCTACACCTTC.

The V and J genes are TRBV18 and TRBJ2-1; D call uncertain. V dropped 4 bases and J dropped 8 bases, with 12 bases sitting between them. Germline CDR1 and CDR2: KGHSH and LQKENI. CDR3 size: 13 residues. In nucleotides, the CDR3 is TGTGCCAGCTCACGCTTAAACCCAGATGAGCAGTTCTTC. Its protein product is CASSRLNPDEQFF.

This chain joins TRBV6-4 and TRBJ1-2; 7 bases map to TRBD1. The CDR3 extends over 14 amino acids. Per germline, CDR1 MRHNA and CDR2 SNTAGT. V was clipped by 6 bases and J by 8 bases; unmatched bases: 12. The CDR3 is CASSASQGSLGYTF. The CDR3 coding sequence is TGTGCCAGCAGCGCATCACAGGGGAGCCTCGGCTACACCTTC.

V usage is TRBV6-6 and J usage is TRBJ2-1, with TRBD2 identical over 13 bases. J was trimmed by 4 bases and V by 5 bases; bases with no gene match: 2. Germline CDR1 and CDR2: MNHNY and SVGAGI (reference sequence). This CDR3 contains 15 residues. In DNA form, the CDR3 reads TGTGCCAGCAGTGAGACTAGCGGGGGGTACAATGAGCAGTTCTTC. Its translation: CASSETSGGYNEQFF.

The V gene is TRBV6-1, the J gene TRBJ1-2; weak D call: TRBD1 (5 bases). This CDR3 spans 19 amino acids. The V gene's germline CDR1 is MNHNS and CDR2 SASEGT. V lost 4 bases and J lost 4, with 28 bases in between. The CDR3 DNA reads as TGTGCCAGCAGTGGGGGGTCCTCCTATTCTTTAACTAATGGCTATGGCTACACCTTC. It translates to CASSGGSSYSLTNGYGYTF.

This clone showed up just a few times. The chain couples TRBV6-5 to TRBJ1-4, with D tentatively TRBD1 (5 bases). Germline V gene lookup returns CDR1 MNHEY and CDR2 SVGAGI. With 3 bases removed from V and 6 bases from J, the gap between germline ends came to 11 bases. The CDR3 is 14 amino acids. CDR3 in amino acids: CASSYRGVDEKLFF. CDR3 nucleotide sequence: TGTGCCAGCAGTTATCGAGGGGTAGATGAAAAACTGTTTTTT.

V gene TRBV7-9 combines with J gene TRBJ2-3, with 7 bases identical to TRBD1. This CDR3 spans 14 amino acids. V shed 4 bases and J 5 bases; nucleotides not matched to a gene: 6. Germline V gene lookup returns CDR1 SEHNR and CDR2 FQNEAQ (reference sequence). CDR3 coding DNA: TGTGCCAGCAGCTCCCGCGCAGGGGGAGATACGCAGTATTTT. Translating it yields CASSSRAGGDTQYF.

The chain uses TRBV28 and TRBJ1-2; 9 bases match TRBD1. CDR1 MDHEN and CDR2 SYDVKM come from the germline V gene. Trimming took 7 bases from V and 8 from J; bases not matched to a gene: 8. The CDR3 covers 13 residues. The CDR3 DNA is TGTGCCAGCACCGGGACAGGGCTGCGCGGCTACACCTTC. Protein: CASTGTGLRGYTF.

V and J are TRBV15 and TRBJ2-7; TRBD2 might be the D (7 bases). CDR3 length: 19 residues. The germline V gene has CDR1 LNHNV and CDR2 YYDKDF (reference sequence). V gave up 5 bases and J gave up 0 bases, with 26 bases separating them. CDR3 sequence (DNA): TGTGCCACCAGCTCGGAAGGGGGAGGGCATATTTGGGGCTCCTACGAGCAGTACTTC. Protein: CATSSEGGGHIWGSYEQYF.

The genes are TRBV18 and TRBJ1-1, with D perhaps TRBD1 (5 bases). The CDR3 sequence is 14 residues long. Germline CDR1 reads KGHSH; CDR2 reads LQKENI. Trimming removed 1 base from V and 7 bases from J, with 13 bases in between. CDR3 DNA sequence: TGTGCCAGCTCACCACGATTCCCTCAGGGTGAAGCTTTCTTT. Protein product: CASSPRFPQGEAFF.

The chain uses TRBV18 and TRBJ2-1; 8 bases line up with TRBD2. V lost 6 bases, J lost 4 bases, and 11 bases stayed unmatched. In germline, CDR1 is KGHSH, CDR2 LQKENI. The CDR3 length is 16 residues. CDR3 DNA sequence: TGTGCCAGCTCCCCGGGGGGAGCGGGGGCATACAATGAGCAGTTCTTC. Its protein is CASSPGGAGAYNEQFF. The entire variable domain, with the rest obtained from reference TRBV18 and TRBJ2-1, is as follows: NAGVMQNPRHLVRRRGQEARLRCSPMKGHSHVYWYRQLPEEGLKFMVYLQKENIIDESGMPKERFSAEFPKEGPSILRIQQVVRGDSAAYFCASSPGGAGAYNEQFFGPGTRLTVL.

This clone was recorded a few times. This chain uses TRBV28 with TRBJ1-1; no clear D gene. Germline V gives CDR1 MDHEN, CDR2 SYDVKM. This CDR3 is 12 amino acids long. The V end lost 6 bases, the J end lost 7 bases, and 12 bases lay between the germline ends. CDR3 protein: CASRAPKFEAFF. DNA for the CDR3: TGTGCCAGCAGGGCCCCTAAGTTTGAAGCTTTCTTT. Full variable domain (outside the CDR3, taken from reference TRBV28 and TRBJ1-1): DVKVTQSSRYLVKRTGEKVFLECVQDMDHENMFWYRQDPGLGLRLIYFSYDVKMKEKGDIPEGYSVSREKKERFSLILESASTNQTSMYLCASRAPKFEAFFGQGTRLTVV.

As for this clone: The same CDR3 is also encoded by other DNA sequences in this sample. The CDR3 loop reads CASSFSGGADEQYF. For the CDR3, the DNA is TGTGCCAGCAGCTTTAGCGGGGGGGCGGATGAGCAGTACTTC. The chain combines TRBV7-9 with TRBJ2-7, with 11 bases aligning to TRBD2. J lost 7 bases, V lost 3 bases, and 5 bases had no gene match. This CDR3 contains 14 residues. CDR1 and CDR2 from the germline V gene are SEHNR and FQNEAQ (reference sequence).

The chain couples TRBV28 to TRBJ1-4; D unresolved. Per the germline V gene, CDR1 is MDHEN and CDR2 is SYDVKM. The V end lost 6 bases, the J end lost 4 bases, and 12 bases lay between the germline ends. This CDR3 region has 14 residues. CDR3 coding DNA: TGTGCCAGCAGGAGCCTTGACTTTAATGAAAAACTGTTTTTT. Its translation is CASRSLDFNEKLFF.

The chain uses TRBV5-6 and TRBJ1-1, with D perhaps matching TRBD1 (6 bases). CDR3 length: 16 residues. CDR1 is SGHDT and CDR2 is YYEEEE in the germline V gene. V lost 1 base and J lost 5, with 18 bases in between. The CDR3, as DNA: TGTGCCAGCAGCTTGTTAGGGAGACAGGAGGGGACTGAAGCTTTCTTT. Protein product: CASSLLGRQEGTEAFF.

With respect to this clone: The same CDR3 is also encoded by other DNA sequences in this sample. V gene TRBV18 combines with J gene TRBJ1-4; maybe TRBD1 (6 bases). Germline CDR1 reads KGHSH; CDR2 reads LQKENI. Trimming stripped 6 bases from V and 0 bases from J, with 11 bases between. CDR3 length equals 15 residues. The CDR3 coding sequence is TGTGCCAGCTCTCCCCGACAGGCAACTAATGAAAAACTGTTTTTT. Amino acid sequence: CASSPRQATNEKLFF.

V and J are TRBV3-1 (or the pseudogene TRBV3-2) and TRBJ2-1; tentatively, D is TRBD1 (6 bases). V was clipped by 3 bases and J by 5 bases, with 8 bases between them. CDR3 size: 13 residues. Germline V gene lookup returns CDR1 LGHDT and CDR2 YNNKEL (reference sequence). This CDR3 reads CASSQRQDNEQFF. The CDR3 DNA reads as TGTGCCAGCAGCCAGAGACAGGACAATGAGCAGTTCTTC.

The CDR3 spells CASSAHLGPSTNEKLFF. The CDR3 nucleotides read TGTGCCAGCAGTGCCCATCTCGGGCCCTCAACTAATGAAAAACTGTTTTTT. This chain connects TRBV6-2 or TRBV6-3 to TRBJ1-4, with D uncertain. This CDR3 has 17 residues. V was cut by 5 bases and J by 0 bases, with 16 bases left in between. The germline gives CDR1 MNHEY, CDR2 SVGEGT.